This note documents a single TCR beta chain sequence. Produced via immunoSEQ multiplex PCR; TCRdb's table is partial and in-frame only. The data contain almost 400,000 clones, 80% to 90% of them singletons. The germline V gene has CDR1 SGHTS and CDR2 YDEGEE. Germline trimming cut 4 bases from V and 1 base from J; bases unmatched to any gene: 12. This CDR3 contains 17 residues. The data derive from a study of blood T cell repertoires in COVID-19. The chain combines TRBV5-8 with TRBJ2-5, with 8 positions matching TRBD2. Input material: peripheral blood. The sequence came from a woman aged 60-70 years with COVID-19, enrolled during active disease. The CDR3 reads CASSPHLAGGLQETQYF. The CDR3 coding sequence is TGTGCCAGCAGCCCCCACCTGGCGGGGGGCCTCCAAGAGACCCAGTACTTC.